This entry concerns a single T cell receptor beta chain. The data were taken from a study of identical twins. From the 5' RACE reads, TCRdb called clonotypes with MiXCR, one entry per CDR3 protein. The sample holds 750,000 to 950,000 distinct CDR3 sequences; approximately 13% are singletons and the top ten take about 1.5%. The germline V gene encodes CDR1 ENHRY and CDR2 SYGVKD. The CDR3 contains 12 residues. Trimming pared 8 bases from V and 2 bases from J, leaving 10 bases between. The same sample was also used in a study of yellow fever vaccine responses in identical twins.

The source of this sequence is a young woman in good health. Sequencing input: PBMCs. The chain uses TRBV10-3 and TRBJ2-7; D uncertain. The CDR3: CAIRQQAYEQYF. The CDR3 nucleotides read TGTGCCATCCGGCAACAAGCCTACGAGCAGTACTTC.